These 21 T cell receptor beta chains were sequenced from one sample in a study of T cells in Graves' hyperthyroidism and ophthalmopathy. The investigators amplified TCR beta CDR3 regions from RNA transcripts. The primer set for the first-round RT-PCR of the TCR CDR3 was HTBI. TCRdb recomputed calls from the multiplex PCR reads with MiXCR, one row per CDR3 protein. The data hold approximately 590,000 distinct CDR3 sequences, with 15% to 17% observed a single time. Sequencing input: blood. The receptor set was obtained from a woman aged 30 to 39 with Graves' hyperthyroidism.

This clonotype occurred many times. This chain joins TRBV12-3 or TRBV12-4 and TRBJ2-3; D is possibly TRBD1 or TRBD2 (5 bases each). V lost 6 bases and J 1 base, leaving 14 bases between the germline ends. This CDR3 region has 15 residues. The CDR3 sequence: CASSPGLGRTDTQYF. Here the CDR3 DNA reads TGTGCCAGCAGCCCGGGGCTTGGTCGCACAGATACGCAGTATTTT.

This clonotype was seen only a few times. J is TRBJ1-1 and V is TRBV4-1, with D perhaps matching TRBD1 (6 bases). Germline lookup yields CDR1 MGHRA and CDR2 YSYEKL. CDR3 length: 16 residues. V was cut by 1 base and J by 8 bases, with 20 bases left in between. The DNA of the CDR3 is TGCGCCAGCAGCCAAGTTGTAGCCGGCGCCGGGACAGAAGCTTTCTTT. This translates into CASSQVVAGAGTEAFF.

The chain recombines TRBV4-2 with TRBJ2-7, with a possible D match to TRBD2 (5 bases). V shed 4 bases and J shed 2 bases, with 18 bases lying between them. Germline CDR1 and CDR2: LGHNA and YNFKEQ. The CDR3 runs to 16 residues. CDR3 in DNA: TGTGCCAGCAGCCCCACCTCCGGACTCGACACCTACGAGCAGTACTTC. Translating gives CASSPTSGLDTYEQYF.

The rearrangement joins TRBV20-1 to TRBJ2-7; no reliable D call. The germline CDR1 and CDR2 sequences are DFQATT and SNEGSKA (reference sequence). This CDR3 comprises 11 residues. V lost 6 bases and J lost 0, with 6 bases in between. The CDR3 spells CSAGHSYEQYF. DNA of the CDR3: TGCAGTGCCGGGCACTCCTACGAGCAGTACTTC.

The chain links TRBV9 to TRBJ2-2; D not resolved. CDR1 SGDLS and CDR2 YYNGEE come from the germline V gene. Trimming pared 0 bases from V and 1 base from J, leaving 4 bases between. The CDR3 has 14 residues. The CDR3 nucleotides read TGTGCCAGCAGCGTAGAGGGGAACACCGGGGAGCTGTTTTTT. This sequence encodes CASSVEGNTGELFF. Full variable domain (rest looked up from reference TRBV9 and TRBJ2-2): DSGVTQTPKHLITATGQRVTLRCSPRSGDLSVYWYQQSLDQGLQFLIQYYNGEERAKGNILERFSAQQFPDLHSELNLSSLELGDSALYFCASSVEGNTGELFFGEGSRLTVL.

The chain links TRBV9 to TRBJ2-2; TRBD2 might be the D (6 bases). V lost 0 bases to trimming and J lost 0 bases, with 6 bases between them. The length of the CDR3 is 15 residues. Germline values: CDR1 SGDLS, CDR2 YYNGEE. As DNA, the CDR3 is TGTGCCAGCAGCGTAGGCGGGACGAACACCGGGGAGCTGTTTTTT. Its protein product is CASSVGGTNTGELFF.

The chain has TRBV15 and TRBJ1-6, with 8 bases that match TRBD1. CDR3 length equals 15 residues. Losses at the gene ends were 0 bases for V and 9 bases for J; bases not matched to a gene: 4. Germline CDR1 and CDR2: LNHNV and YYDKDF (reference sequence). CDR3 coding DNA: TGTGCCACCAGCAGAGATGACAGGGGAGGTTCACCCCTCCACTTT. Translated: CATSRDDRGGSPLHF.

There are many counts of this clonotype. The genes are TRBV6-1 and TRBJ2-1, with D possibly matching TRBD1 (5 bases). Trimming stripped 7 bases from V and 2 bases from J, with 12 bases between. The CDR3 totals 14 residues. The V gene's germline CDR1 is MNHNS and CDR2 SASEGT. The CDR3 DNA is TGTGCCAGCACCGGACAACCCCCCTACAATGAGCAGTTCTTC. Its protein is CASTGQPPYNEQFF.

This clonotype was observed at least ten times. This sequence joins TRBV30 and TRBJ2-7; D gene ambiguous. The CDR3 consists of 11 residues. Trimming stripped 0 bases from V and 5 bases from J, with 5 bases between. The germline V gene encodes CDR1 GTSNPN and CDR2 SVGIG (reference sequence). CDR3 in amino acids: CAWSVMNEQYF. CDR3 sequence (DNA): TGTGCCTGGAGTGTAATGAACGAGCAGTACTTC.

The chain uses TRBV7-2 and TRBJ1-1; D gene ambiguous. The CDR3 runs 14 residues. The V end was cut by 2 bases, the J end by 4 bases, with 11 bases between. CDR1 SGHTA and CDR2 FQGNSA come from the germline V gene. This CDR3 is CASSLLGQSTEAFF. CDR3 DNA: TGTGCCAGCAGCTTACTTGGCCAGAGCACTGAAGCTTTCTTT.

This clonotype was counted at least ten times. The chain has TRBV5-1 and TRBJ2-1; 7 bases match TRBD2. The J segment lost 0 bases and the V segment lost 5 bases, leaving 5 bases of the junction unmatched. CDR1 and CDR2 (germline): SGHRS, YFSETQ. This CDR3 spans 15 amino acids. The DNA for the CDR3 is TGCGCCAGCAGGGTCAGCGGGACCTCCTACAATGAGCAGTTCTTC. Residues: CASRVSGTSYNEQFF.

This clonotype was seen repeatedly, ten times or more. The chain uses TRBV7-9 and TRBJ2-3; no clear D. In germline, CDR1 is SEHNR, CDR2 FQNEAQ (reference sequence). Trimming removed 3 bases from V and 3 bases from J, with 4 bases in between. The CDR3 is 12 amino acids. Written as DNA, the CDR3 is TGTGCCAGCAGCTTTGTTACAGATACGCAGTATTTT. This gives the protein CASSFVTDTQYF.

This clonotype was counted only a few times. This chain uses TRBV6-9 with TRBJ2-3; no firm D call. Germline CDR1 and CDR2: MNHGY and SVAAGI. This CDR3 spans 15 amino acids. Trimming took off 3 bases at V and 2 bases at J, with 12 bases between the two ends. CDR3 amino acids: CASSYRQDPTDTQYF. CDR3 coding DNA: TGTGCCAGCAGTTACCGGCAGGATCCCACAGATACGCAGTATTTT.

The sample holds many counts of this clonotype. V usage is TRBV28 and J usage is TRBJ2-3; no definite D call. The CDR3 spans 16 residues. Germline-derived CDR1 and CDR2 are MDHEN and SYDVKM. Trimming shortened V by 2 bases and J by 0 bases, and 12 bases separated the two germline ends. CDR3 nucleotides: TGTGCCAGCAGTTTAGGGCCGTCAACTAGCACAGATACGCAGTATTTT. Encoded protein: CASSLGPSTSTDTQYF.

The V and J genes are TRBV6-5 and TRBJ1-5; D is undetermined. Germline V gene lookup returns CDR1 MNHEY and CDR2 SVGAGI. This CDR3 is 14 amino acids long. V shed 2 bases and J shed 3 bases, with 8 bases lying between them. Written as DNA, the CDR3 is TGTGCCAGCAGTTACACCGATCCCAATCAGCCCCAGCATTTT. Amino acids: CASSYTDPNQPQHF.

In this sample, this clonotype turned up many times. The chain combines TRBV6-1 with TRBJ1-5, with D uncertain. V dropped 1 base and J dropped 4 bases, with 14 bases sitting between them. Germline V gives CDR1 MNHNS, CDR2 SASEGT. The CDR3 consists of 16 residues. The CDR3 is CASSEVFTEQNQPQHF. DNA of the CDR3: TGTGCCAGCAGTGAAGTTTTTACAGAACAAAATCAGCCCCAGCATTTT.

This clonotype was detected a few times. This chain connects TRBV6-2 or TRBV6-3 to TRBJ2-3, with 9 bases lining up with TRBD1. The germline CDR1 and CDR2 sequences are MNHEY and SVGEGT. After removal of 2 bases from V and 2 bases from J, the junction contained 5 bases not matched to a gene. The CDR3 is made up of 16 amino acids. CDR3 sequence reads: CASSYLRDRDTDTQYF. CDR3 nucleotide sequence: TGTGCCAGCAGTTACCTCCGGGACAGGGACACAGATACGCAGTATTTT.

This clonotype was counted many times. The V call is TRBV20-1, the J call TRBJ1-2; a weak D match, TRBD1 (5 bases). V was clipped by 3 bases and J by 8 bases, with 25 bases between them. Germline V gene lookup returns CDR1 DFQATT and CDR2 SNEGSKA (reference sequence). The CDR3 length is 16 residues. Written as DNA, the CDR3 is TGCAGTGCTAGGGCGGCAGGCACCGGGTGGGGCGAAGGCTACACCTTC. Its protein is CSARAAGTGWGEGYTF.

This clonotype was recorded many times. J is TRBJ2-5 and V is TRBV30; tentatively, D is TRBD1 (5 bases). Per germline, CDR1 GTSNPN and CDR2 SVGIG (reference sequence). The CDR3 is made up of 15 amino acids. The CDR3 nucleotides read TGTGCTGCTAGGCGGACATATGAATTTCAAGAGACCCAGTACTTC. Encoded protein: CAARRTYEFQETQYF.

This clonotype came up many times. V is TRBV20-1 and J is TRBJ1-1; D remains unclear. This CDR3 contains 14 residues. V lost 6 bases to trimming and J lost 5 bases, with 19 bases between them. The V gene's germline CDR1 is DFQATT and CDR2 SNEGSKA (reference sequence). The CDR3 sequence is CSAPKWARTTEAFF. In DNA form, the CDR3 reads TGCAGTGCCCCTAAATGGGCTAGGACTACTGAAGCTTTCTTT.

This clonotype was detected only a few times. This chain joins TRBV6-2 or TRBV6-3 and TRBJ2-7; no reliable D call. The CDR3 loop spans 13 amino acids. Germline loops: CDR1 MNHEY, CDR2 SVGEGT. The V and J ends lost 2 bases and 4 bases respectively, with 9 bases between them. Written as DNA, the CDR3 is TGTGCCAGCAGTTACGGCAATTTATACGAGCAGTACTTC. Translating it yields CASSYGNLYEQYF.